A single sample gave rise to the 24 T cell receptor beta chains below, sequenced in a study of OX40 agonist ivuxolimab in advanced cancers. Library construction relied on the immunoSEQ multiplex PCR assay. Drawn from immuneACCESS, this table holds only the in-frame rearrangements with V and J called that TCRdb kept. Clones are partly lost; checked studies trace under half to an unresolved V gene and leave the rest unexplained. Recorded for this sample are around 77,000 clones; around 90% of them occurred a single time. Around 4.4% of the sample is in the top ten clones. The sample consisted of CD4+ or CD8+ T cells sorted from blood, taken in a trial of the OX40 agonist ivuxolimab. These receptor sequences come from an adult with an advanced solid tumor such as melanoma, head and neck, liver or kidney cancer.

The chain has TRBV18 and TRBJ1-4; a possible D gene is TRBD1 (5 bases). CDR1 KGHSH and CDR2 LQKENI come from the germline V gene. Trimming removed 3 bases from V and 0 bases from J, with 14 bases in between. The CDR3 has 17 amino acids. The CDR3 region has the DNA TGTGCCAGCTCACCTGGCGGGGGGGTCGCAACTAATGAAAAACTGTTTTTT. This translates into CASSPGGGVATNEKLFF.

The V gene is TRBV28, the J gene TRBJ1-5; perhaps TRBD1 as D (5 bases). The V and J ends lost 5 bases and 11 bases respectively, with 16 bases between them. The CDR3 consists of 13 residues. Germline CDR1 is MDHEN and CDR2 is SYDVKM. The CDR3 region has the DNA TGTGCCAGCAGTCCCTCGGGGCCCTCGGCCCAGCATTTT. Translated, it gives CASSPSGPSAQHF.

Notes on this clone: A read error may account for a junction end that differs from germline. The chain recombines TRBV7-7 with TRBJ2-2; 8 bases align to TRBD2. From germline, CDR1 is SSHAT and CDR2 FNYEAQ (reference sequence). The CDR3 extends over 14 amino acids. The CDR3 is CASSPRTSSGELFF. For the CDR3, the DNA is TGTGCTAGCAGCCCTCGGACTAGCTCCGGGGAGCTGTTTTTT.

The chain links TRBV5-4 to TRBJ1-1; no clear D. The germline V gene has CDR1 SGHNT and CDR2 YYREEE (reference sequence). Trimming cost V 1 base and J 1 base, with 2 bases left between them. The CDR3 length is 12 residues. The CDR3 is CASSLRNTEAFF. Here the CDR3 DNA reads TGTGCCAGCAGCTTGAGGAACACTGAAGCTTTCTTT.

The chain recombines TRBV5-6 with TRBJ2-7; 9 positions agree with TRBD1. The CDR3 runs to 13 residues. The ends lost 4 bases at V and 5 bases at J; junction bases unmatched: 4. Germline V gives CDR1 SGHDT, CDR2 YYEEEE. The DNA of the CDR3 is TGTGCCAGCAGCCGGACAGGGGTGGACGAGCAGTACTTC. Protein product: CASSRTGVDEQYF.

The CDR3 DNA is TGTGCCATCAGTTTATCTAGCATCCAGACCCAGTACTTC. Translation gives CAISLSSIQTQYF. This rearrangement joins TRBV10-3 to TRBJ2-5, with a weak D call TRBD2 (5 bases). Germline-derived CDR1 and CDR2 are ENHRY and SYGVKD. Trimming stripped 5 bases from V and 6 bases from J, with 13 bases between. The CDR3 is 13 residues long.

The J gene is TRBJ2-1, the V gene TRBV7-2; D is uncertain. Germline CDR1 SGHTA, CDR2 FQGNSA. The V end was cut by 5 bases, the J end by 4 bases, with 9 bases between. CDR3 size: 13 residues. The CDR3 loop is CASSLPLYNEQFF. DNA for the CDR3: TGTGCCAGCAGCCTCCCTTTATACAATGAGCAGTTCTTC.

The DNA for the CDR3 is TGTGCCAGCAGCTTAGGCAGGGAGGGTAACATTCAGTACTTC. Its protein product is CASSLGREGNIQYF. The V call is TRBV7-2, the J call TRBJ2-4; TRBD2 matches at 7 bases. CDR3 length: 14 residues. Germline V CDR1 and CDR2: SGHTA, FQGNSA. V lost 1 base to trimming and J lost 7 bases; unmatched junction nucleotides: 4. The whole variable domain, filled in from reference TRBV7-2 and TRBJ2-4, reads GAGVSQSPSNKVTEKGKDVELRCDPISGHTALYWYRQSLGQGLEFLIYFQGNSAPDKSGLPSDRFSAERTGGSVSTLTIQRTQQEDSAVYLCASSLGREGNIQYFGAGTRLSVL.

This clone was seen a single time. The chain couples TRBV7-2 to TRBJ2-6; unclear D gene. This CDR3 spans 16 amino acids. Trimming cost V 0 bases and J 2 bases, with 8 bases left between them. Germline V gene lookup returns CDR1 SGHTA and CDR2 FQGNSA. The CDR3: CASSLALTPGANVLTF. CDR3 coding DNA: TGTGCCAGCAGCTTAGCGCTAACCCCTGGGGCCAACGTCCTGACTTTC.

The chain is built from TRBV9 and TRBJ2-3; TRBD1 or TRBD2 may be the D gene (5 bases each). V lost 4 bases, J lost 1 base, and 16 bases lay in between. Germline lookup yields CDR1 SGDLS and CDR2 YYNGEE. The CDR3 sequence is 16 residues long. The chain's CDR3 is CASSSRGVSRTDTQYF. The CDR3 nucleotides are TGTGCCAGCAGCTCAAGAGGGGTTTCTCGCACAGATACGCAGTATTTT.

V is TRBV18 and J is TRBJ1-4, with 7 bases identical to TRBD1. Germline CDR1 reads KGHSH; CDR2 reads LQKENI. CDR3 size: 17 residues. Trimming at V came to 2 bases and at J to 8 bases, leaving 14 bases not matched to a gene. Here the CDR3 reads CASSPTLPRQGNEKLFF. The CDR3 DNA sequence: TGTGCCAGCTCACCAACTCTTCCGAGACAGGGAAACGAAAAACTGTTTTTT.

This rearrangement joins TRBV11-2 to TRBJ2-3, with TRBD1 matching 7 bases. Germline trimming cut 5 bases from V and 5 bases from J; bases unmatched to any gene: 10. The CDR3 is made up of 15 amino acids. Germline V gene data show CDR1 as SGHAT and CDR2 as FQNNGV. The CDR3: CASSPRSGTEDTQYF. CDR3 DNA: TGTGCCAGCAGCCCAAGATCCGGGACAGAAGATACGCAGTATTTT.

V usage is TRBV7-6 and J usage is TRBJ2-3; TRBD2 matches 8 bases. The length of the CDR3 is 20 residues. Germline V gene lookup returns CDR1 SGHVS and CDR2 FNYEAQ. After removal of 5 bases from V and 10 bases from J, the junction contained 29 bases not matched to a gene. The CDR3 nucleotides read TGTGCCAGCAGCACCCTGAGCGGGAGCTCTAGCACAGATACGCCTCGTTCGCAGTATTTT. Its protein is CASSTLSGSSSTDTPRSQYF.

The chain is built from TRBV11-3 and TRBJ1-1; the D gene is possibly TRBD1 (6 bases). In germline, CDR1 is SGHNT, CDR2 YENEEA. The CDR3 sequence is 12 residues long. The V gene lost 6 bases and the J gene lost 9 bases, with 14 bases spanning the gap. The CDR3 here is CASRTQGTQAFF. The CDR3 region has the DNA TGTGCCAGCAGGACCCAGGGGACCCAAGCTTTCTTT.

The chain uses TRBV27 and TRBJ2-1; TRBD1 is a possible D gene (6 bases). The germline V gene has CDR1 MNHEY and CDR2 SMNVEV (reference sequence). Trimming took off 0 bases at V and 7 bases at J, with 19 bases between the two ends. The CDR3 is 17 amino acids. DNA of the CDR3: TGTGCCAGCAGTTTATCGGCAACAGGGCCTGTCGGGAATGAGCAGTTCTTC. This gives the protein CASSLSATGPVGNEQFF.

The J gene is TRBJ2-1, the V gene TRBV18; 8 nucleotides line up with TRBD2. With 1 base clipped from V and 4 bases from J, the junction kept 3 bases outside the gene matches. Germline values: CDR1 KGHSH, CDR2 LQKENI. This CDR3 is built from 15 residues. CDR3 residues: CASSPQSGRYNEQFF. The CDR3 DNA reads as TGTGCCAGCTCACCACAAAGCGGGAGATACAATGAGCAGTTCTTC.

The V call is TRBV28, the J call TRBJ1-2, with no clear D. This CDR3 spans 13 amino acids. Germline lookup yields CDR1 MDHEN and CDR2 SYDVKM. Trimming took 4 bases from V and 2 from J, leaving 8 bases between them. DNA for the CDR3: TGTGCCAGCAGTTCCGGACTGAACTATGGCTACACCTTC. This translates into CASSSGLNYGYTF.

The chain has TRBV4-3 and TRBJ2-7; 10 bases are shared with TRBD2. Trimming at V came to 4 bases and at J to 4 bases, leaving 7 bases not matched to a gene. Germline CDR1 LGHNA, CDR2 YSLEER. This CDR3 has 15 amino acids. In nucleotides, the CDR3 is TGCGCCAGCAGCCGCATACTAGCGGGACTTTACGAGCAGTACTTC. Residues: CASSRILAGLYEQYF.

This CDR3 reads CATGFGLAGELFF. CDR3 bases: TGCGCCACCGGATTCGGACTAGCCGGGGAGCTGTTTTTT. The chain links TRBV5-1 to TRBJ2-2; 7 nucleotides align to TRBD2. The V segment lost 9 bases and the J segment 6 bases; nucleotides outside the gene matches: 8. The CDR3 totals 13 residues. Germline loops: CDR1 SGHRS, CDR2 YFSETQ.

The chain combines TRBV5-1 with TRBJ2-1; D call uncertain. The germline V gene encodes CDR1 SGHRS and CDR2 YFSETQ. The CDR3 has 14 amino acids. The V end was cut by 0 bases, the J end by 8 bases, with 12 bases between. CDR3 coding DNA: TGCGCCAGCAGCTTGGTCGTCGGCACCTATGAGCAGTTCTTC. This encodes CASSLVVGTYEQFF.

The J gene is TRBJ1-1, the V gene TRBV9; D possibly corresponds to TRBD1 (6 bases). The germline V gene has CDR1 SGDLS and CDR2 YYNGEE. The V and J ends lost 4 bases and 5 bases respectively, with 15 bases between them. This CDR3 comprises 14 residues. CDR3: CASSPTTGRTEAFF. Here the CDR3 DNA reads TGTGCCAGCAGCCCCACCACAGGGAGAACTGAAGCTTTCTTT.

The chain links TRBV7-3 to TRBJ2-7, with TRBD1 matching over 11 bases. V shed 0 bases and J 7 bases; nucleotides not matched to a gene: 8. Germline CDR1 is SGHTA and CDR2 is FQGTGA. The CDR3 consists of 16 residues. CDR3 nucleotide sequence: TGTGCCAGCAGCTTAACCGGGACAGGGGGAAGACTAGAGCAGTACTTC. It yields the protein CASSLTGTGGRLEQYF.

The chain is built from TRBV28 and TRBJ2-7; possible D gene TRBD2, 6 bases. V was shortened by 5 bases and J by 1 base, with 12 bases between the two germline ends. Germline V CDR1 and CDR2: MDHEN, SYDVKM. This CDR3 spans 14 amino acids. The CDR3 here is CASSKGLTSYEQYF. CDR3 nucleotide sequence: TGTGCCAGCAGTAAGGGACTCACATCCTACGAGCAGTACTTC.

CDR3 amino acids: CASGGQLNTEAFF. The DNA of the CDR3 is TGTGCCAGCGGTGGACAGCTGAACACTGAAGCTTTCTTT. V and J are TRBV11-2 and TRBJ1-1; possibly TRBD1 for D (6 bases). Germline values: CDR1 SGHAT, CDR2 FQNNGV. Trimming took 8 bases from V and 0 from J, leaving 10 bases between them. The CDR3 sequence is 13 residues long.